This T cell receptor beta chain was recorded in a study of CD8 T cells in Susac syndrome. Turning to the study itself: At the time of blood draw, patients with Susac syndrome were therapy-naive, receiving corticosteroids, or receiving intravenous immunoglobulin alone.

Reverse transcription of 0.5 to 1 ug RNA used random hexamers. TCRdb redid the calling of the immunoSEQ multiplex PCR reads with MiXCR, one entry per CDR3 protein. Among 120,000 or so distinct CDR3 sequences listed, 90% to 95% were seen once. CD8+ and CD4+ T cells circulating in blood were sequenced for TCR beta. The CDR3 is 15 residues long. Looked up from germline, CDR1 is MGHRA and CDR2 is YSYEKL. V was pared by 3 bases and J by 5 bases, with 17 bases between. The chain links TRBV4-1 to TRBJ2-7; no definite D call. Input material: CD8+ T cells from PBMCs. The source is a human donor with Susac syndrome. The DNA for the CDR3 is TGCGCCAGCAGCCATTACCCCAGGAATAAGAACGAGCAGTACTTC. Protein: CASSHYPRNKNEQYF.